Listed below are T cell receptor beta chains from one sample, sequenced in a study of radiation and T cells in renal cell carcinoma. Data came from immunoSEQ multiplex PCR; TCRdb stores just in-frame clones and leaves some out. This sample has approximately 150,000 clones, with 86% found just once. This specimen consisted of blood, obtained from a patient whose treatment included radiotherapy and nephrectomy. The receptors here all came from a woman aged 45-59 years with renal cell carcinoma. Each CDR3 is given with its conserved first and last residue. A D gene is named only where the DNA matches it firmly. Part of the rows lack a size; the others show once, few, many or a class for expanded clones.

cdr3_length: 16
j_call: TRBJ2-2
d_call: NA
clone_size: NA
v_call: TRBV18
cdr3_nt: TGTGCCAGCTCACCAAACCAACAGGGTGGGCCCGGGGAGCTGTTTTTT
cdr3_aa: CASSPNQQGGPGELFF

cdr3_length: 15
j_call: TRBJ1-1
d_call: NA
clone_size: NA
v_call: TRBV5-1
cdr3_nt: TGCGCCAGCAGCTTGGGATACCGCTCGGCCACTGAAGCTTTCTTT
cdr3_aa: CASSLGYRSATEAFF

cdr3_length: 15
j_call: TRBJ1-2
d_call: NA
clone_size: NA
v_call: TRBV4-3
cdr3_nt: TGCGCCAGCAGCCAAGCCCGGGGGCGGGAGTATGGCTACACCTTC
cdr3_aa: CASSQARGREYGYTF

cdr3_length: 16
j_call: TRBJ2-3
d_call: TRBD2
clone_size: NA
v_call: TRBV5-1
cdr3_nt: TGCGCCAGCAGCCTCACGACTAGCGGGGTCACAGATACGCAGTATTTT
cdr3_aa: CASSLTTSGVTDTQYF

cdr3_length: 15
j_call: TRBJ2-2
d_call: NA
clone_size: NA
v_call: TRBV25-1
cdr3_nt: TGTGCCAGCAGCTCGGGTCTGAGGGGCACCGGGGAGCTGTTTTTT
cdr3_aa: CASSSGLRGTGELFF

cdr3_length: 15
j_call: TRBJ1-3
d_call: NA
clone_size: once
v_call: TRBV6-5
cdr3_nt: TGTGCCAGCAGTTACGGATCCCCAGACGCCAACACCATATATTTT
cdr3_aa: CASSYGSPDANTIYF

cdr3_length: 15
j_call: TRBJ2-7
d_call: NA
clone_size: NA
v_call: TRBV7-8
cdr3_nt: TGTGCCAGCAGCTTCGCGGGGCAGGGAAGGGTCGAGCAGTACTTC
cdr3_aa: CASSFAGQGRVEQYF

cdr3_length: 11
j_call: TRBJ2-5
d_call: NA
clone_size: NA
v_call: TRBV6-6
cdr3_nt: TGTGCCAGCAGCCAACAGGATCCCCAGTACTTC
cdr3_aa: CASSQQDPQYF

cdr3_length: 13
j_call: TRBJ1-4
d_call: NA
clone_size: few
v_call: TRBV10-1
cdr3_nt: TGCGCCAGCAGTGTTACGGCCGGGGAAAAACTGTTTTTT
cdr3_aa: CASSVTAGEKLFF

cdr3_length: 16
j_call: TRBJ2-7
d_call: NA
clone_size: NA
v_call: TRBV9
cdr3_nt: TGTGCCAGCAGCGTAGAGGGTCGCGGGACAACTTCCGAGCAGTACTTC
cdr3_aa: CASSVEGRGTTSEQYF